Listed below are T cell receptor beta chains from one sample, sequenced in a study of blood T cell repertoires in COVID-19. This table comes from immunoSEQ multiplex PCR, and its TCRdb copy is limited to in-frame clones, with some not included. The data contain more than 110,000 clones, roughly 88% of them seen just once; the ten biggest clones take up approximately 4.5%. Sequenced input: PBMCs or T cells enriched from blood (not recorded which). The receptors shown here come from a man between 45 and 60 years old who had recovered from COVID-19. Both conserved end residues are part of each CDR3. A D gene is named only where the DNA matches it firmly. The size of a clone is reported for some rows only, either as once, few or many, or as a class for expanded clones.

J gene	V gene	CDR3 length	D gene	clone size	CDR3 protein	CDR3 DNA
TRBJ1-4	TRBV14	14	TRBD1	-	CASSQEDRGEKLFF	TGTGCCAGCAGCCAAGAGGACAGGGGCGAAAAACTGTTTTTT
TRBJ1-2	TRBV30	14	-	-	CAWRNQGSNYGYTF	TGTGCCTGGAGGAACCAGGGGTCTAACTATGGCTACACCTTC
TRBJ1-2	TRBV9	15	TRBD1	-	CASSVGQGEPYGYTF	TGTGCCAGCAGCGTTGGACAGGGAGAGCCCTATGGCTACACCTTC
TRBJ2-5	TRBV7-2	15	TRBD2	-	CASSPGLAGVETQYF	TGTGCCAGCAGCCCGGGACTAGCGGGGGTGGAGACCCAGTACTTC
TRBJ2-2	TRBV5-4	18	-	-	CASSPRRTGVLNTGELFF	TGTGCCAGCAGCCCCCGCAGAACAGGCGTCTTGAACACCGGGGAGCTGTTTTTT
TRBJ1-2	TRBV5-8	14	TRBD1	-	CASRRTGGGYGYTF	TGTGCCAGCAGACGGACAGGGGGAGGCTATGGCTACACCTTC
TRBJ1-5	TRBV18	16	TRBD1	few	CASSPTGTGGNQPQHF	TGTGCCAGCTCGCCAACCGGGACAGGCGGCAATCAGCCCCAGCATTTT
TRBJ2-7	TRBV2	14	TRBD1	-	CASSWDRGYYEQYF	TGTGCCAGCAGTTGGGACAGGGGCTACTACGAGCAGTACTTC
TRBJ2-3	TRBV28	15	TRBD1	few	CASSRRQGWPDTQYF	TGTGCCAGCAGTCGGCGACAGGGGTGGCCAGATACGCAGTATTTT
TRBJ1-2	TRBV28	14	-	once	CASSPGDRYYGYTF	TGTGCCAGCAGTCCGGGTGACAGGTACTATGGCTACACCTTC
TRBJ2-2	TRBV7-2	15	-	-	CASSPDRTNTGELFF	TGTGCCAGCAGCCCCGACAGGACGAACACCGGGGAGCTGTTTTTT
TRBJ2-1	TRBV19	12	-	-	CASSTRQTEQFF	TGTGCCAGTAGTACCAGACAGACTGAGCAGTTCTTC
TRBJ1-4	TRBV5-5	14	-	-	CASSLGHRNEKLFF	TGTGCCAGCAGCTTGGGACACCGCAATGAAAAACTGTTTTTT
TRBJ2-3	TRBV24-1	17	TRBD2	-	CATSATSGRGGADTQYF	TGTGCCACCAGTGCCACTAGCGGGAGAGGGGGGGCAGATACGCAGTATTTT
TRBJ2-2	TRBV7-8	16	-	-	CASSVGGKVYTGELFF	TGTGCCAGCAGCGTCGGGGGAAAAGTCTACACCGGGGAGCTGTTTTTT
TRBJ1-2	TRBV7-6	18	TRBD1	-	CASSPETGEVSVAYGYTF	TGTGCCAGCAGCCCAGAGACAGGGGAGGTATCTGTTGCCTATGGCTACACCTTC
TRBJ1-2	TRBV7-3	15	-	once	CASSLTGTLNYGYTF	TGTGCCAGCAGCCTTACCGGGACACTTAACTATGGCTACACCTTC
TRBJ1-5	TRBV19	16	-	-	CASSMASWYSNQPQHF	TGTGCCAGTAGTATGGCCTCGTGGTATAGCAATCAGCCCCAGCATTTT
TRBJ2-1	TRBV19	12	-	-	CAVDTSGNEQFF	TGTGCCGTCGACACAAGTGGCAATGAGCAGTTCTTC
TRBJ1-1	TRBV25-1	13	-	-	CASREVGVPVAFF	TGTGCCAGCCGCGAAGTCGGAGTACCAGTAGCTTTCTTT
TRBJ2-1	TRBV28	11	TRBD2	-	CASSLGRELFF	TGTGCCAGCAGTTTAGGGCGGGAGCTGTTCTTC
TRBJ2-1	TRBV6-4	14	TRBD2	-	CASSELAGRGEQFF	TGTGCCAGCAGTGAACTAGCGGGAAGGGGTGAGCAGTTCTTC
TRBJ2-7	TRBV28	19	TRBD2	-	CASSFPTGGRLAGAYEQYF	TGTGCCAGCAGTTTCCCTACGGGGGGGAGACTAGCGGGAGCCTACGAGCAGTACTTC
TRBJ2-1	TRBV18	17	TRBD2	once	CASSHRNLAGANNEQFF	TGTGCCAGCTCACACCGGAATTTGGCGGGAGCTAATAATGAGCAGTTCTTC
TRBJ2-2	TRBV15	17	TRBD2	-	CATSIGLVLANTGELFF	TGTGCCACCAGCATTGGACTAGTCTTAGCGAACACCGGGGAGCTGTTTTTT
TRBJ1-2	TRBV18	14	-	-	CASSPGAAEFGYTF	TGTGCCAGCTCACCAGGGGCCGCCGAATTTGGCTACACCTTC
TRBJ1-3	TRBV24-1	12	-	few	CATSKHGNTIYF	TGTGCCACCAGTAAACATGGAAACACCATATATTTT
TRBJ1-1	TRBV15	13	-	-	CATSRYRDTEAFF	TGTGCCACCAGCAGGTACAGGGACACTGAAGCTTTCTTT
TRBJ1-1	TRBV28	14	-	-	CASREQGREFEAFF	TGTGCCAGCAGGGAACAGGGACGAGAGTTTGAAGCTTTCTTT
TRBJ1-5	TRBV18	15	-	-	CASSLSTVSNQPQHF	TGTGCCAGCTCACTATCGACAGTAAGCAATCAGCCCCAGCATTTT
TRBJ1-2	TRBV7-2	15	TRBD1	-	CASSFSPGQQYGYTF	TGTGCCAGCAGCTTCTCACCGGGACAGCAGTATGGCTACACCTTC
TRBJ1-2	TRBV30	13	-	-	CAWSTSGYYGYTF	TGTGCCTGGAGTACATCAGGTTACTATGGCTACACCTTC
TRBJ1-2	TRBV5-1	16	TRBD1	-	CASSLGNDRGAYGYTF	TGCGCCAGCAGCTTGGGAAACGACAGGGGAGCCTATGGCTACACCTTC
TRBJ2-2	TRBV18	17	TRBD2	-	CASSPSGTSGNTGELFF	TGTGCCAGCTCACCATCCGGGACTAGCGGGAACACCGGGGAGCTGTTTTTT
TRBJ2-1	TRBV11-1	14	TRBD1	-	CASSSGQGYNEQFF	TGTGCCAGCAGCTCGGGACAGGGCTACAATGAGCAGTTCTTC
TRBJ1-5	TRBV6-2/TRBV6-3	14	TRBD1	-	CASSGQGGNQPQHF	TGTGCCAGCAGCGGACAGGGAGGCAATCAGCCCCAGCATTTT
TRBJ2-3	TRBV18	18	TRBD2	-	CASSPPVRTSGKADTQYF	TGTGCCAGCTCACCACCAGTTAGAACTAGCGGGAAAGCAGATACGCAGTATTTT
TRBJ2-1	TRBV7-3	20	TRBD1	-	CASSLTRYRDRHSSYNEQFF	TGTGCCAGCAGCTTAACGCGGTACCGGGACAGACACAGCTCCTACAATGAGCAGTTCTTC
TRBJ2-2	TRBV11-3	16	TRBD1	-	CASSLRGTGVAGELFF	TGTGCCAGCAGCTTAAGGGGGACAGGGGTAGCCGGGGAGCTGTTTTTT
TRBJ1-2	TRBV28	11	-	-	CVAGQNYGYTF	TGTGTTGCGGGGCAGAACTATGGCTACACCTTC
TRBJ1-1	TRBV29-1	15	-	-	CSVVGTKGLETEAFF	TGCAGCGTTGTAGGGACAAAAGGCCTTGAAACTGAAGCTTTCTTT
TRBJ2-1	TRBV5-1	15	TRBD2	-	CASSAAGTSNNEQFF	TGCGCCAGCAGCGCAGCCGGGACTAGCAACAATGAGCAGTTCTTC
TRBJ1-5	TRBV28	16	-	-	CASSPRQLYSNQPQHF	TGTGCCAGCAGTCCAAGACAGCTGTATAGCAATCAGCCCCAGCATTTT
TRBJ2-3	TRBV19	16	TRBD2	-	CASSSWGGTSTDTQYF	TGTGCCAGTAGTTCCTGGGGGGGAACTAGCACAGATACGCAGTATTTT
TRBJ1-1	TRBV7-9	16	TRBD1	-	CASSLGQGAGDTEAFF	TGTGCCAGCAGCTTAGGCCAGGGGGCAGGGGACACTGAAGCTTTCTTT
TRBJ2-5	TRBV10-1	13	TRBD1	-	CASSDRGQETQYF	TGCGCCAGCAGTGACAGGGGGCAAGAGACCCAGTACTTC
TRBJ2-3	TRBV5-4	15	TRBD1	-	CASSTQDRGRDTQYF	TGTGCCAGCAGCACGCAGGACAGGGGTCGTGATACGCAGTATTTT